This is a list of T cell receptor beta chains from one sample in a study of T cell responses to AZD1222 COVID-19 vaccine. Clones were sequenced by immunoSEQ multiplex PCR, and TCRdb holds only the in-frame ones, with some missing. The sample lists approximately 120,000 clones, roughly 93% seen once, with under 3.5% in the top ten. The sample in question was peripheral blood, obtained on day 0 of AZD1222 vaccination. The receptors were sampled from an adult in good health. Each CDR3 is given with its conserved first and last residue. Fields, in order: V gene, J gene, clone size, D gene, CDR3 DNA, CDR3 protein. The D gene is left open where the match is weak. Expanded clones are given a class, and other clones once, few, many or no size at all.

TRBV4-3	TRBJ2-1	-	TRBD2	TGCGCCAGCAGCCACAGCCGAATACTAGCGGGATTTAGCAATGAGCAGTTCTTC	CASSHSRILAGFSNEQFF
TRBV4-1	TRBJ1-4	-	TRBD1	TGCGCCAGCAGCCAAGTCAGGGGGGATGAAAAACTGTTTTTT	CASSQVRGDEKLFF
TRBV10-3	TRBJ1-2	-	-	TGTGCCATCAGGGGACTATTGTCCTTGAATGGCTACACCTTC	CAIRGLLSLNGYTF
TRBV2	TRBJ1-4	few	-	TGTGCCAGCAGTGGGTTTGGGACATCCTCCGGTGAAAAACTGTTTTTT	CASSGFGTSSGEKLFF
TRBV30	TRBJ2-2	-	-	TGTGCCTGGGAATTAGGCACCGGGGAGCTGTTTTTT	CAWELGTGELFF
TRBV5-4	TRBJ2-7	-	TRBD2	TGTGCCAGCAGCTTCGGCGGGAGGGCCTACGAGCAGTACTTC	CASSFGGRAYEQYF
TRBV2	TRBJ1-2	-	-	TGTGCCAGCAGCGCATCAACTAACTATGGCTACACCTTC	CASSASTNYGYTF
TRBV7-9	TRBJ1-1	-	TRBD1	TGTGCCAGCAGCTTGCCGGAGACAGGGCGTACTGAAGCTTTCTTT	CASSLPETGRTEAFF
TRBV2	TRBJ1-5	-	-	TGTGCCAGCGGCGCGAGAGCCGGGGGGACTCCGGCCCAGCATTTT	CASGARAGGTPAQHF
TRBV4-2	TRBJ1-2	-	TRBD1	TGTGCCAGTTCGCTCGAGACAGGGCAGGCCTATGGCTACACCTTC	CASSLETGQAYGYTF
TRBV3-1/TRBV3-2	TRBJ1-6	-	-	TGTGCCAGCAGCCCTTCTGGGGGTTCACCCCTCCACTTT	CASSPSGGSPLHF
TRBV28	TRBJ1-1	-	-	TGTGCCAGCAGTTCCTACGGAGTGAACACTGAAGCTTTCTTT	CASSSYGVNTEAFF
TRBV18	TRBJ2-3	-	-	TGTGCCAGCTCACCACCGGTGCGCACAGATACGCAGTATTTT	CASSPPVRTDTQYF
TRBV28	TRBJ1-5	-	-	TGTGCCAGCAGTGTAAGCAATCAGCCCCAGCATTTT	CASSVSNQPQHF
TRBV9	TRBJ2-2	-	TRBD1	TGTGCCAGCAGCGTAGAACCAGGGGGCGCCGCCGGGGAGCTGTTTTTT	CASSVEPGGAAGELFF
TRBV5-4	TRBJ2-5	-	TRBD1	TGTGCCAGCAGCCTAGACAGGGAAAGGAGAGAGACCCAGTACTTC	CASSLDRERRETQYF
TRBV6-5	TRBJ2-7	-	-	TGTGCCAGCATACAAAACCCGGGGCCATACTACGAGCAGTACTTC	CASIQNPGPYYEQYF
TRBV15	TRBJ1-5	-	TRBD1	TGTGCCACCAGCAGAGATGGGGGACAGAGCAATCAGCCCCAGCATTTT	CATSRDGGQSNQPQHF
TRBV28	TRBJ2-7	few	TRBD1	TGTGCCAGCAGGAAACAGGGGCCTTCTCTCTACGAGCAGTACTTC	CASRKQGPSLYEQYF
TRBV27	TRBJ2-7	-	-	TGTGCCAGCAGTTGGATAGGGCGCTCCTACGAGCAGTACTTC	CASSWIGRSYEQYF
TRBV20-1	TRBJ1-6	once	-	TGCAGTGCTAGTAAATTCGGGCAGGGGAACTTTTATAATTCACCCCTCCACTTT	CSASKFGQGNFYNSPLHF
TRBV5-5	TRBJ1-2	-	-	TGTGCCAGCAGCTTTTTGGGACCCCCGGGCTATGGCTACACCTTC	CASSFLGPPGYGYTF